A selection of T cell receptor beta chains follows, all from one sample in a study of shared clonotypes between healthy human individuals. Generated by immunoSEQ multiplex PCR, the TCRdb table keeps only in-frame clones and is missing some. This sample has some 500,000 clones, with 90% to 96% found just once. Sequencing was done on a sample of naive CD4+ T cells sorted from blood. These receptors were obtained from a woman aged 25-40 years in good health. The CDR3 runs from the conserved cysteine through the conserved F or W. The D gene is left open where the match is weak. Clone size, where shown, is once, few, many, or a class for clones that have expanded.

TRBV10-3	NA	NA	TRBJ2-7	TGTGCCATCAGTGCCCGGGGCGGGGTCTCGGCCTACGAGCAGTACTTC	CAISARGGVSAYEQYF
TRBV5-1	NA	once	TRBJ2-7	TGCGCCAGCAGCCTGGACTACGAGCAGTACTTC	CASSLDYEQYF
TRBV5-6	NA	NA	TRBJ2-7	TGTGCCAGCAGCTTGTATATGGGATCCGACGAGCAGTACTTC	CASSLYMGSDEQYF
TRBV28	NA	NA	TRBJ1-2	TGTGCCAGCAGTTTAGTTTATGGGACTCTGAAAAGTGGTGGCTACACCTTC	CASSLVYGTLKSGGYTF
TRBV7-1	TRBD2	NA	TRBJ2-3	TGTGCCAGCAGCCGCGGGAGTTACTACACAGATACGCAGTATTTT	CASSRGSYYTDTQYF
TRBV7-8	TRBD2	once	TRBJ2-7	TGTGCCAGCAGCTTAGTCCGGCGGGGGGTAGCGAGACGCAAAAGCTCCTACGAGCAGTACTTC	CASSLVRRGVARRKSSYEQYF
TRBV12-5	TRBD1	NA	TRBJ1-2	TGTGCTAGTGGTTTAGAGACCGGGACAGACTTGTACACCTTC	CASGLETGTDLYTF
TRBV6-5	NA	NA	TRBJ1-1	TGTGCCAGCAGTTACTCTTCTCCGGCCAGGGAAGCTTTCTTT	CASSYSSPAREAFF
TRBV23-1	NA	once	TRBJ2-3	TGCGCCAGCACTCCCGGGGGGCCTAGCACAGATACGCAGTATTTT	CASTPGGPSTDTQYF
TRBV6-5	NA	NA	TRBJ1-3	TGTGCCAGCAGTTACAGTCTCGGTACTGGAAACACCATATATTTT	CASSYSLGTGNTIYF
TRBV11-1	NA	NA	TRBJ2-5	TGTGCCAGCAGTCCGGGGGTGGAAGAGACCCAGTACTTC	CASSPGVEETQYF
TRBV28	NA	NA	TRBJ1-3	TGTGCCAGCAGAAGGATAACCCAGGGCTCTGGAAACACCATATATTTT	CASRRITQGSGNTIYF
TRBV7-8	TRBD2	NA	TRBJ2-3	TGTGCCAGCAGCTTTTACGGGAGGACGTCCACAGATACGCAGTATTTT	CASSFYGRTSTDTQYF
TRBV29-1	NA	NA	TRBJ1-1	TGCAGCGTTGAAGGTCGGGGGCTTGGAACTGAAGCTTTCTTT	CSVEGRGLGTEAFF
TRBV2	NA	NA	TRBJ2-7	TGTGCCAGCAGCCGCGACAGAAGCTCCTACGAGCAGTACTTC	CASSRDRSSYEQYF
TRBV28	NA	NA	TRBJ1-5	TGTGCCAGCAGTATACCAGGGATTGGGGGCAATCAGCCCCAGCATTTT	CASSIPGIGGNQPQHF
TRBV10-1	NA	NA	TRBJ2-1	TGCGCCAGCAGTGAGTCCTTGGGGGCAGCTCATTCCCCGGGTGAGCAGTTCTTC	CASSESLGAAHSPGEQFF
TRBV11-1	NA	NA	TRBJ2-3	TGTGCCAGCAGCGAACGACAGGGAGGGAACCCAGGGCAAAGGTATTTT	CASSERQGGNPGQRYF
TRBV27	TRBD1	once	TRBJ2-7	TGTGCCAGCTGGGGACAGGGAACCTACGAGCAGTACTTC	CASWGQGTYEQYF
TRBV5-1	NA	NA	TRBJ2-6	TGCGCCAGCAGCGAGACTAGGGCTGGGGCCAACGTCCTGACTTTC	CASSETRAGANVLTF
TRBV28	NA	NA	TRBJ1-5	TGTGCCAGCAGTTTCGACCTTCGGAATCAGCCCCAGCATTTT	CASSFDLRNQPQHF
TRBV7-9	TRBD2	once	TRBJ2-7	TGTGCCAGCAGCTTAGGGACTAGCGGGAGAGGTGAGCAGTACTTC	CASSLGTSGRGEQYF
TRBV7-3	NA	NA	TRBJ2-7	TGTGCCAGCAGCTTGACCGGGGGAGCCTACGAGCAGTACTTC	CASSLTGGAYEQYF
TRBV12-5	NA	NA	TRBJ1-2	TGTGCTAGTGGTACCGGGGGGTGGAACTATGGCTACACCTTC	CASGTGGWNYGYTF
TRBV7-8	NA	NA	TRBJ2-7	TGTGCCAGCAGCTTGAGTACCCCGGGACCGTACGAGCAGTACTTC	CASSLSTPGPYEQYF
TRBV27	TRBD1	once	TRBJ2-5	TGTGCCAGTGCGAGGGGACAGCAACAAGAGACCCAGTACTTC	CASARGQQQETQYF
TRBV4-1	TRBD2	NA	TRBJ2-5	TGCGCCAGCAGCCAAACACTAGCGGGGGAGACCCAGTACTTC	CASSQTLAGETQYF
TRBV7-7	TRBD1	NA	TRBJ2-3	TGTGCCAGCGGCACAGGGGCTGGAGGTACGCAGTATTTT	CASGTGAGGTQYF
TRBV5-1	NA	NA	TRBJ1-1	TGCGCCAGCAGCTTGGCCTTCCCGCCGGCTGAAGCTTTCTTT	CASSLAFPPAEAFF
TRBV7-6	NA	NA	TRBJ2-5	TGTGCCAGCAGCTTAGAGGCTGCGGGGGCTGCTGGAGAGACCCAGTACTTC	CASSLEAAGAAGETQYF
TRBV5-4	TRBD1	NA	TRBJ2-5	TGTGCCAGCAGCTTGGACAGGGGGAACGCGGAGACCCAGTACTTC	CASSLDRGNAETQYF
TRBV15	NA	NA	TRBJ2-2	TGTGCCACCAGCAGAGGGGGTTATCGTGGCACCGGGGAGCTGTTTTTT	CATSRGGYRGTGELFF
TRBV10-3	TRBD1	once	TRBJ2-3	TGTGCCATCAGTGGACAGGGGACAGATACGCAGTATTTT	CAISGQGTDTQYF
TRBV2	NA	NA	TRBJ2-7	TGTGCCAGCAAGTGGGGGGACAGTCAACTTATGGAGCAGTACTTC	CASKWGDSQLMEQYF
TRBV14	NA	NA	TRBJ1-2	TGTGCCAGCAGCCAAGATCGTGTCCCAGCGCGCTATGGCTACACCTTC	CASSQDRVPARYGYTF
TRBV2	NA	NA	TRBJ1-5	TGTGCCAGCAGTGACAGGGTGAGGAATCAGCCCCAGCATTTT	CASSDRVRNQPQHF
TRBV6-5	NA	NA	TRBJ1-1	TGTGCCAGCAAGTTGAATCAGGGCACTGAAGCTTTCTTT	CASKLNQGTEAFF